Below, one TCR beta chain is given with its context. This clone was counted between two and nine times. There is no known antigen for this receptor. Base qualities are not at hand, and no much larger clone is one base apart. Each donor gave one peripheral blood draw, about 110 mL on average, collected into heparinised tubes. Naive, central memory, regulatory and stem cell-like memory CD4+ T cells were sorted on a BD FACSAria II using a panel including CD45RO, CCR7, CD25, CD127, CD95 and CD27. All sorted populations exceeded 95% purity. PBMCs were isolated right away by Lymphoprep density gradient centrifugation and were stained directly, without culture. To minimize batch effects, samples were stained and sorted in pairs, one healthy donor with one patient per experiment. This entry comes from a study of beta chain features in type 1 diabetes (dated 2018 in TCRdb). For context, the study as a whole: Mean age, gender distribution, total cell number and subset yield did not differ between patients and healthy donors. In the study, recently diagnosed type 1 diabetes patients and matched healthy donors were compared on the TCRB repertoires of their sorted circulating CD4+ T cell subsets. Naive and central memory subsets were obtained from all 30 or so donors, but regulatory and stem cell-like memory subsets were isolated from only 8 patients and roughly eight healthy donors. A total of over 90,000,000 sorted cells were examined across all samples, and a strong correlation was observed between cell number per subset and RNA yield.

Overall study results and their limits: Because small numbers of individuals were included in the HLA sub-analyses, any influence of HLA type on TCRB rearrangement was left unresolved. In all four CD4+ subsets, TCRB CDR3 length was moderately but significantly shorter in type 1 diabetes patients. Shorter templates might have been favored by PCR, but patient and control samples were amplified and corrected together, so both groups would have been affected equally by any skew. Sequencing cDNA rather than genomic DNA could over-represent highly expressing activated cells, although activation and CD3 levels did not differ between groups. The naive, central memory and regulatory TCRB repertoires appeared to resemble one another more closely among patients than among healthy donors. At VDJ recombination sites, type 1 diabetes patients had fewer insertions and more deleted nucleotides, which implies abnormalities in thymic rearrangement.

The High Capacity cDNA Reverse Transcription Kit was used to reverse transcribe all of the isolated RNA, meaning that expressed TCRB transcripts were what got sequenced. Naive, central memory and regulatory T cell samples underwent deep immunoSEQ sequencing, averaging approximately 3.5 million total reads per sample. After sorted cells were lysed in RLT buffer, RNA was extracted with DNase-treated RNeasy Micro or Mini kits, with the choice depending on cell number. Each cell subset was processed on its own to prevent cross-contamination, while patient and healthy donor samples were processed together. TCRB sequences were amplified from cDNA with the immunoSEQ multiplex PCR, producing 87-bp fragments spanning the CDR3 region. Amplicons were sequenced on the Illumina HiSeq platform. For the original study's pipeline: Synthetic template baselines were used to correct PCR bias computationally, reads within Hamming distance 2 were collapsed, and singletons that could not be merged were discarded. Reads were aligned to IMGT to assign V, D and J genes, CDR3 length, and insertions or deletions at six rearrangement sites. Within each subset, clonotype counts were normalized to sorted cell number, and only after that were true diversity and Gini coefficients computed with the tcR R package. Repertoire sharing was quantified using the overlap coefficient calculated on TCRB nucleotide sequences. TCRdb retrieved this table from immuneACCESS and kept in-frame rearrangements only. Not all clones are present; in checked studies, unresolved V genes account for under half, and no reason is known for the remainder. From that table come the V and J calls and clone size; the DNA was used to work out D and trimming. This sample holds about 140,000 clones; about a tenth were observed only once. Around 0.65% of the sample belongs to the ten largest clones.

Germline trimming: 7 bases from V, 4 bases from J; junction bases outside gene matches: 9. Spanning cysteine to phenylalanine, the CDR3 consists of 15 amino acids. The kept DNA is CDR3 alone, 45 bases in frame from the first base. CDR1 SNHLY and CDR2 FYNNEI are derived from the germline V gene. What was sequenced was central memory CD4+ T cells from blood. This chain joins TRBV2 to TRBJ2-5; TRBD2 matches 10 bases in the middle. This TCR was recovered from a woman in her thirties or forties in good health. Read as DNA, the sequence is TGTGCCAGCAAGGAAATAGCGGGGGGTGGAGAGACCCAGTACTTC. Translated, it gives CASKEIAGGGETQYF.